The next 10 T cell receptor beta chains were all read from a single sample in a study of T cells after yellow fever vaccination. TCRdb fed the 5' RACE reads into MiXCR, producing one record per CDR3 protein. Among about 110,000 distinct CDR3 sequences listed, more than 7.5% were seen once. Sequenced here: CD8+ T cells sorted from PBMCs, sampled 45 days after the yellow fever booster vaccination. Source of these receptors: a young man who received the YFV17D yellow fever vaccine.

This CDR3 is CSAKYTTSGIYNEQFF. As DNA, the CDR3 is TGCAGTGCTAAGTACACGACTAGCGGGATCTACAATGAGCAGTTCTTC. The chain employs TRBV20-1 and TRBJ2-1; TRBD2 matches 11 bases. The CDR3 has 16 residues. Germline CDR1 and CDR2: DFQATT and SNEGSKA (reference sequence). J lost 3 bases, V lost 4 bases, and 8 bases had no gene match.

The sample holds many counts of this clonotype. The rearrangement uses TRBV7-2 and TRBJ2-7, with D possibly matching TRBD1 (5 bases). Germline V gives CDR1 SGHTA, CDR2 FQGNSA. This CDR3 comprises 15 residues. Deletions cut 2 bases from V and 0 bases from J, with 11 bases between. CDR3 DNA: TGTGCCAGCAGCTTATGGGGCGCGACCTCCTACGAGCAGTACTTC. This encodes CASSLWGATSYEQYF.

Concerning this clonotype: A much larger clone differs from this one at a single base, so this may be a read error. This rearrangement joins TRBV12-5 to TRBJ2-5; D possibly corresponds to TRBD2 (6 bases). CDR1 and CDR2 (germline): LGHNT, FRNRAP. The CDR3 is made up of 16 amino acids. The CDR3 region is CASGLMSSRGQESQYF. In nucleotides, the CDR3 is TGTGCTAGTGGTTTGATGAGTTCGCGGGGCCAAGAGAGCCAGTACTTC.

In this sample, this clonotype turned up many times. The J gene is TRBJ2-5, the V gene TRBV10-1; tentatively, D is TRBD2 (6 bases). Deletions cut 3 bases from V and 4 bases from J, with 15 bases between. The CDR3 contains 15 residues. Germline CDR1 and CDR2: WNHNN and SYGVQD (reference sequence). CDR3 coding DNA: TGCGCCAGCAGTGACCGTGTTGGGGGAGGAGAGACCCAGTACTTC. Translating it yields CASSDRVGGGETQYF.

This clonotype has ten or more counts. J is TRBJ2-1 and V is TRBV7-9, with 8 bases aligning to TRBD1. V shed 5 bases and J 9 bases; nucleotides not matched to a gene: 6. CDR3 length: 13 residues. CDR1 SEHNR and CDR2 FQNEAQ come from the germline V gene (reference sequence). The CDR3 region has the DNA TGTGCCAGCAGCGGTCAGGGGGCATCTGAGCAGTTCTTC. Translating gives CASSGQGASEQFF.

This clonotype has only a few counts. The genes are TRBV24-1 and TRBJ1-2; 11 bases fit TRBD1. This CDR3 comprises 15 residues. With V trimmed by 0 bases and J by 9 bases, 5 bases remained unmatched. Germline CDR1 reads KGHDR; CDR2 reads SFDVKD. CDR3 nucleotides: TGTGCCACCAGTGATTTGGGACAGGGGGCGACGAGCTACACCTTC. Translated: CATSDLGQGATSYTF.

V and J are TRBV6-2 or TRBV6-3 and TRBJ2-7, with D tentatively TRBD1 (6 bases). Germline V CDR1 and CDR2: MNHEY, SVGEGT. The CDR3 has 14 amino acids. Between the trimmed V and J ends, which lost 4 bases and 2 bases, there was a span of 12 bases. CDR3 in amino acids: CASSLIRDTYEQYF. DNA for the CDR3: TGTGCCAGCAGTTTGATCCGGGACACCTACGAGCAGTACTTC.

In its sample, this clonotype was seen many times. The DNA of the CDR3 is TGTGCCAGCTCACCACAGGGATGGGAGGACACTGAAGCTTTCTTT. It translates to CASSPQGWEDTEAFF. This chain uses TRBV18 with TRBJ1-1, with D unresolved. V was trimmed by 1 base and J by 3 bases, leaving 12 bases between them. This CDR3 region has 15 residues. Germline V gives CDR1 KGHSH, CDR2 LQKENI. The variable domain in full, completed from reference TRBV18 and TRBJ1-1, reads NAGVMQNPRHLVRRRGQEARLRCSPMKGHSHVYWYRQLPEEGLKFMVYLQKENIIDESGMPKERFSAEFPKEGPSILRIQQVVRGDSAAYFCASSPQGWEDTEAFFGQGTRLTVV.

The chain is built from TRBV7-9 and TRBJ2-2; TRBD2 matches 9 bases. Germline CDR1 SEHNR, CDR2 FQNEAQ (reference sequence). This CDR3 comprises 16 residues. J gave up 2 bases and V 2 bases, and 3 bases lay outside the gene matches. CDR3 coding DNA: TGTGCCAGCAGCTTATTGACTAGCGGAAACACCGGGGAGCTGTTTTTT. Translated, it gives CASSLLTSGNTGELFF.

This sequence joins TRBV20-1 and TRBJ2-3; 10 bases map to TRBD2. In germline, CDR1 is DFQATT, CDR2 SNEGSKA (reference sequence). With 3 bases clipped from V and 4 bases from J, the junction kept 7 bases outside the gene matches. CDR3 length: 15 amino acids. The CDR3 DNA reads as TGCAGTGCTAGTGCCCTAGCGGGAGTAGCAGATACGCAGTATTTT. Its translation: CSASALAGVADTQYF.